The present T cell receptor beta chain was sequenced within a study of T cells in Graves' hyperthyroidism and ophthalmopathy. General observations from the study: Ophthalmopathy was told apart from stable hyperthyroidism by a 13 V-J model.

Template material for amplifying TCR beta CDR3 regions consisted of RNA transcripts. A set of HTBI primers served as the primers for a first-round RT-PCR of the TCR CDR3. TCRdb re-analysed the multiplex PCR reads in MiXCR, keeping a single row per CDR3 protein. This table holds about 260,000 distinct CDR3 sequences, around a quarter found once. The study enrolled patients aged 18 to 65 with newly diagnosed hyperthyroidism of under 2 months' duration. Any patient presenting with uncontrolled infection, other autoimmune disease, pregnancy or lactation was left out. This blood was taken when hyperthyroidism was first diagnosed, before any ophthalmopathy symptoms existed. V lost 2 bases, J lost 2 bases, and 12 bases lay in between. Germline loops: CDR1 GTSNPN, CDR2 SVGIG (reference sequence). The CDR3 loop spans 14 amino acids. The sample holds a few counts of this clonotype. Its target is not known.

This clonotype was sampled from a man between 35 and 55 years old with Graves' hyperthyroidism that later progressed to Graves' ophthalmopathy. This chain uses TRBV30 with TRBJ1-1; D is unresolved. Sequenced sample: blood. CDR3 in DNA: TGTGCCTGGAGTCCGCCTTGGGGAAACACTGAAGCTTTCTTT. This codes for CAWSPPWGNTEAFF. The full variable domain, rest sourced from reference TRBV30 and TRBJ1-1, is SQTIHQWPATLVQPVGSPLSLECTVEGTSNPNLYWYRQAAGRGLQLLFYSVGIGQISSEVPQNLSASRPQDRQFILSSKKLLLSDSGFYLCAWSPPWGNTEAFFGQGTRLTVV.